What follows is one T cell receptor beta chain and its context. Germline assignment: CDR1 SQVTM and CDR2 ANQGSEA. The CDR3 spans 11 residues. V lost 4 bases and J lost 4, with 8 bases in between. The data were taken from a study of cytomegalovirus exposure and HLA in healthy donors. 13 Jbeta primers and 60 Vbeta primers were used for the PCR. Sequenced by immunoSEQ multiplex PCR; TCRdb stores in-frame clones only, minus some. The table has about 120,000 clones, around four fifths seen once; the top ten hold about 1.8%. Sequenced input: PBMCs. The sequence was obtained from a man aged 35 to 55 in good health and CMV-seronegative. V gene TRBV29-1 combines with J gene TRBJ2-7, with D perhaps matching TRBD2 (6 bases). The CDR3: CSVAGTYEQYF. The CDR3 nucleotides are TGCAGCGTTGCCGGGACTTACGAGCAGTACTTC.